These T cell receptor beta chains were read from a single sample in a study of long-term antiretroviral therapy in people with HIV. TCRdb keeps only in-frame clones here, not all; method: immunoSEQ multiplex PCR. Of nearly 50,000 clones listed, around four fifths were seen once; the top ten hold approximately 3.2%. Material: unsorted PBMCs, obtained 0.8 years after starting antiretroviral therapy. The receptors stem from a woman aged 18 to 35 with HIV. The CDR3 runs from the conserved cysteine through the conserved F or W. A D gene is named only where the DNA matches it firmly. Where a row states a size, it is once, few, many or the class of an expanded clone; other rows omit it.

- - TRBJ1-4 TRBV30 CAWSTGCPGEKLFF TGTGCCTGGAGTACAGGGTGTCCGGGGGAAAAACTGTTTTTT
- - TRBJ2-1 TRBV5-4 CASTAAVYNEQFF TGTGCCAGCACAGCGGCAGTATACAATGAGCAGTTCTTC
TRBD1 - TRBJ1-1 TRBV28 CASRGTGVPSEAFF TGTGCCAGCAGGGGCACAGGGGTCCCCTCTGAAGCTTTCTTT
- - TRBJ2-3 TRBV7-2 CASSLGGYLTDTQYF TGTGCCAGCAGCTTAGGTGGCTACCTCACAGATACGCAGTATTTT
TRBD1 - TRBJ1-2 TRBV19 CASKGAGYTF TGTGCCAGTAAGGGGGCTGGCTACACCTTC
- - TRBJ1-2 TRBV4-1 CASSHPLGPRDGYTF TGCGCCAGCAGCCACCCCCTCGGCCCACGGGATGGCTACACCTTC
- - TRBJ1-2 TRBV7-2 CASSLGEGTYGYTF TGTGCCAGCAGCTTAGGGGAGGGGACCTATGGCTACACCTTC
TRBD1 - TRBJ2-7 TRBV11-2 CASSLMVSGQGSEQYF TGTGCCAGCAGCTTAATGGTGTCGGGACAGGGGAGCGAGCAGTACTTC
TRBD2 once TRBJ2-1 TRBV19 CASSIFPGTSSYNEQFF TGTGCCAGTAGTATTTTCCCTGGGACTAGTTCCTACAATGAGCAGTTCTTC
- once TRBJ1-3 TRBV5-1 CASSFQGSGNTIYF TGCGCCAGCAGCTTCCAGGGGTCTGGAAACACCATATATTTT
TRBD1 - TRBJ1-5 TRBV19 CASRIQGDQPQHF TGTGCCAGTAGGATACAGGGGGACCAGCCCCAGCATTTT
- - TRBJ2-2 TRBV4-3 CASSQVANTGELFF TGCGCCAGCAGCCAAGTTGCGAACACCGGGGAGCTGTTTTTT
TRBD2 - TRBJ2-7 TRBV5-1 CASSLFPGTSGRMGEQYF TGCGCCAGCAGTCTTTTCCCCGGGACTAGCGGGAGAATGGGGGAGCAGTACTTC
- - TRBJ2-7 TRBV6-5 CASSYGGSSSYEQYF TGTGCCAGCAGTTACGGGGGCAGTTCCTCCTACGAGCAGTACTTC
- - TRBJ2-3 TRBV10-3 CAISSVSGGSTDTQYF TGTGCCATCAGTAGCGTCTCAGGGGGGAGCACAGATACGCAGTATTTT
- - TRBJ1-1 TRBV5-6 CASSFSYQGWDTEAFF TGTGCCAGCAGCTTCTCCTACCAGGGATGGGACACTGAAGCTTTCTTT
- once TRBJ2-7 TRBV5-4 CASSPPGSSYEQYF TGTGCCAGCAGCCCTCCGGGGAGCTCCTACGAGCAGTACTTC
TRBD1 - TRBJ2-7 TRBV10-3 CAISSRTELRTGQLSYEQYF TGTGCCATCAGTAGCCGGACTGAGTTACGGACAGGGCAGTTGTCGTACGAGCAGTACTTC
TRBD1 - TRBJ2-7 TRBV9 CASSETVGTGYDEQYF TGTGCCAGCAGCGAGACCGTGGGGACAGGGTATGACGAGCAGTACTTC
- - TRBJ2-2 TRBV7-2 CASSPFSGANTGELFF TGTGCCAGCAGCCCATTCTCGGGAGCGAACACCGGGGAGCTGTTTTTT
- - TRBJ1-2 TRBV28 CASSFMSALNYGYTF TGTGCCAGCAGTTTTATGTCAGCCCTTAACTATGGCTACACCTTC
- - TRBJ2-6 TRBV28 CASSLLANVLTF TGTGCCAGCAGTCTGCTTGCCAACGTCCTGACTTTC
- few TRBJ2-3 TRBV27 CASSLSGSRNTQYF TGTGCCAGCAGTTTATCGGGTAGCAGGAATACGCAGTATTTT
TRBD2 - TRBJ2-7 TRBV28 CASSLLTSGISSYEQYF TGTGCCAGCAGTTTATTGACTAGCGGGATCAGCTCCTACGAGCAGTACTTC
TRBD2 - TRBJ2-7 TRBV6-5 CASSDSSGSSYEQYF TGTGCCAGCAGTGACTCTAGCGGGAGCTCCTACGAGCAGTACTTC
TRBD1 - TRBJ1-1 TRBV10-3 CAISAGATGVTEAFF TGTGCCATCAGTGCCGGCGCGACAGGGGTTACTGAAGCTTTCTTT
TRBD1 - TRBJ2-6 TRBV7-6 CASSPGLGTGRIGGANVLTF TGTGCCAGCAGCCCCGGGCTGGGGACAGGGAGGATAGGTGGGGCCAACGTCCTGACTTTC
- - TRBJ2-7 TRBV7-3 CASSRGAGEPYEQYF TGTGCCAGCAGCCGAGGGGCAGGGGAGCCCTACGAGCAGTACTTC
- - TRBJ2-2 TRBV9 CASSVEGVTGELFF TGTGCCAGCAGCGTAGAGGGGGTCACCGGGGAGCTGTTTTTT
- - TRBJ2-2 TRBV7-2 CASSLGFQTGELFF TGTGCCAGCAGCTTGGGGTTTCAGACCGGGGAGCTGTTTTTT
- - TRBJ1-1 TRBV7-9 CASSLRRSTEAFF TGTGCCAGCAGCCTCAGACGGTCCACTGAAGCTTTCTTT